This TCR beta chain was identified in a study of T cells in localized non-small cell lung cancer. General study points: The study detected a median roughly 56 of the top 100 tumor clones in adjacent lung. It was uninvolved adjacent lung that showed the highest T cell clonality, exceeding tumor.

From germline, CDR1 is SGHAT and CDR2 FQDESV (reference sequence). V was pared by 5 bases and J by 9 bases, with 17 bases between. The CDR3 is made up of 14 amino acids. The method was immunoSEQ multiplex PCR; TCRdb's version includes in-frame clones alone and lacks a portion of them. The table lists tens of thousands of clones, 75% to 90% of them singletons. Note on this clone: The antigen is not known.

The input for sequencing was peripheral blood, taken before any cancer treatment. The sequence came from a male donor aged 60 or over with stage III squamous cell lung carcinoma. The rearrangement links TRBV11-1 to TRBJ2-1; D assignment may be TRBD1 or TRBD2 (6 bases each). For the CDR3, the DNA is TGTGCCAGCAGCCCGGGGGCCAGCGTAGCTGAGCAGTTCTTC. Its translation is CASSPGASVAEQFF. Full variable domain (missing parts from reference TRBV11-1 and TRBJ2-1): EAEVAQSPRYKITEKSQAVAFWCDPISGHATLYWYRQILGQGPELLVQFQDESVVDDSQLPKDRFSAERLKGVDSTLKIQPAELGDSAMYLCASSPGASVAEQFFGPGTRLTVL.